The clone carrying this T cell receptor (beta chain) has just a few counts. Per germline, CDR1 MDHEN and CDR2 SYDVKM. The V end lost 5 bases, the J end lost 0 bases, and 14 bases lay between the germline ends. This CDR3 is built from 16 residues. Sequencing was performed with immunoSEQ multiplex PCR; in TCRdb, only in-frame clones are kept and a portion is missing. The repertoire holds roughly 1,700 clones, with roughly three quarters as singletons. This record belongs to a study of tumour-infiltrating T cells in Burkitt lymphoma. Study background: Overall and progression-free survival were predicted by productive clonality.

The TCR was taken from a human donor with diffuse large B-cell lymphoma. The chain carries TRBV28 and TRBJ2-4; the D gene is possibly TRBD2 (6 bases). What was sequenced was tumor tissue. CDR3 sequence reads: CASSPIAELAKNIQYF. CDR3 sequence (DNA): TGTGCCAGCAGTCCCATAGCGGAGCTAGCCAAAAACATTCAGTACTTC.